A selection of T cell receptor beta chains follows, all from one sample in a study of T cell repertoires in cytomegalovirus infection. From the reads, TCRdb called clonotypes with MiXCR, one entry per CDR3 protein. The sample holds roughly 190,000 distinct CDR3 sequences, approximately 9.6% seen once. Sequenced sample: PBMCs. These receptors were obtained from a human donor in good health (CMV status not recorded). Some clones in this sample may be carry-over from other donors' samples. Each CDR3 is given with its conserved first and last residue. The D gene is left open where the match is weak. Only some rows state a clone size, as once, few, many or a class for expanded clones.

many TRBD1 TRBJ2-4 TRBV7-2 CASSSDRGKNIQYF TGTGCCAGCTCCTCGGACAGGGGAAAAAACATTCAGTACTTC
- - TRBJ1-5 TRBV30 CAWSAGGQDQPQHF TGTGCCTGGAGTGCGGGAGGCCAGGATCAGCCCCAGCATTTT
- TRBD1 TRBJ1-5 TRBV2 CASRRDRAEGKNQPQHF TGTGCCAGCAGAAGGGACAGGGCGGAGGGAAAAAATCAGCCCCAGCATTTT
many TRBD1 TRBJ1-1 TRBV28 CASSQGQQIRLGAFF TGTGCCAGCAGTCAGGGACAGCAGATCCGGCTCGGAGCTTTCTTT
- TRBD2 TRBJ2-1 TRBV15 CATSSRLAGNYNEQFF TGTGCCACCAGCAGCAGACTAGCGGGGAACTACAATGAGCAGTTCTTC
many - TRBJ2-7 TRBV11-3 CASSLSGTYEQYF TGTGCCAGCAGCTTATCGGGGACCTACGAGCAGTACTTC
many - TRBJ2-3 TRBV11-2 CASLRSGTDTQYF TGTGCCAGCCTACGGTCAGGGACAGATACGCAGTATTTT
many - TRBJ1-2 TRBV7-2 CASSLEGWGGQLGYTF TGTGCCAGCAGCTTAGAAGGTTGGGGGGGCCAGCTTGGCTACACCTTC
- - TRBJ2-1 TRBV9 CASSAQKNNEQFF TGTGCCAGCAGCGCACAGAAGAACAATGAGCAGTTCTTC
few TRBD2 TRBJ2-1 TRBV6-2/TRBV6-3 CASSYALWTSGSVYEQFF TGTGCCAGCAGTTACGCTCTCTGGACTAGCGGGAGTGTCTATGAGCAGTTCTTC
- TRBD2 TRBJ2-5 TRBV3-1 CASSQDRRGDYQETQYF TGTGCCAGCAGCCAAGATCGCCGGGGGGATTACCAAGAGACCCAGTACTTC
few - TRBJ1-1 TRBV20-1 CSAPRTNTEAFF TGCAGTGCCCCCCGGACGAACACTGAAGCTTTCTTT
few - TRBJ2-3 TRBV20-1 CSAGPSSTLTDTQYF TGCAGTGCTGGCCCTAGCAGCACTCTCACAGATACGCAGTATTTT
many - TRBJ2-6 TRBV7-8 CASTTRGRASGANVLTF TGTGCCAGCACAACAAGGGGCAGAGCCTCTGGGGCCAACGTCCTGACTTTC
- TRBD1 TRBJ2-7 TRBV28 CASTPTRQGGEQYF TGTGCCAGCACCCCCACCCGACAGGGGGGCGAGCAGTACTTC
many TRBD2 TRBJ2-1 TRBV5-1 CASFFSGNSNEQFF TGCGCCAGCTTTTTTAGCGGGAATTCCAATGAGCAGTTCTTC
few TRBD2 TRBJ2-2 TRBV19 CASSTLTSGRARGELFF TGTGCCAGTAGTACCCTTACAAGCGGGAGGGCCAGAGGGGAGCTGTTTTTT
many - TRBJ2-3 TRBV7-2 CASSFRTGRGFTDTQYF TGTGCCAGCAGCTTCCGGACAGGGCGGGGGTTCACAGATACGCAGTATTTT
many - TRBJ1-5 TRBV19 CASSADSVYQPQHF TGTGCCAGTAGTGCTGACAGTGTCTATCAGCCCCAGCATTTT
few - TRBJ1-1 TRBV6-2/TRBV6-3 CASSQPGGRNTEAFF TGTGCCAGCAGTCAGCCCGGGGGGCGTAACACTGAAGCTTTCTTT
- TRBD1 TRBJ1-3 TRBV20-1 CSALDRAGNTKYF TGCAGTGCTTTGGACAGGGCGGGAAACACCAAATATTTT
- TRBD2 TRBJ2-3 TRBV4-2 CASSQEASGRTDTQYF TGTGCCAGCAGCCAAGAGGCTAGCGGGAGGACAGATACGCAGTATTTT
many TRBD1 TRBJ2-2 TRBV7-8 CASSLRGQGRTGELFF TGTGCCAGCAGCTTAAGGGGACAGGGGCGGACCGGGGAGCTGTTTTTT
many TRBD1 TRBJ1-6 TRBV6-6 CASRTGQAKNSPLHF TGTGCCAGCAGGACGGGACAGGCAAAAAATTCACCCCTCCACTTT
- - TRBJ1-2 TRBV28 CASSLPPSGGELSYGYTF TGTGCCAGCAGTTTACCACCGTCGGGGGGCGAGTTAAGCTATGGCTACACCTTC
many - TRBJ1-1 TRBV28 CASSLLRVSEAFF TGTGCCAGCAGTTTGCTCAGGGTCTCTGAAGCTTTCTTT
- - TRBJ1-1 TRBV25-1 CASKLQTETTEAFF TGTGCCAGCAAGTTGCAGACCGAGACCACTGAAGCTTTCTTT
few - TRBJ2-3 TRBV14 CASSQPRVPDTQYF TGTGCCAGCAGCCAGCCCAGGGTACCAGATACGCAGTATTTT
many TRBD1 TRBJ1-5 TRBV12-3/TRBV12-4 CASSRTGADQPQHF TGTGCCAGCAGTAGAACAGGGGCGGATCAGCCCCAGCATTTT
many - TRBJ1-1 TRBV28 CASSLRMREAFF TGTGCCAGCAGTTTGAGGATGCGTGAAGCTTTCTTT
- TRBD1 TRBJ2-7 TRBV20-1 CSASFQADRGHEQYF TGCAGTGCTAGTTTTCAGGCGGACAGGGGCCACGAGCAGTACTTC
many - TRBJ2-7 TRBV7-9 CASSLGASSIIHEQYF TGTGCCAGCAGCTTAGGAGCCAGCTCCATCATCCACGAGCAGTACTTC
- TRBD1 TRBJ2-3 TRBV5-4 CASSLRDSPSTDTQYF TGTGCCAGCAGCTTGCGGGACAGTCCTAGCACAGATACGCAGTATTTT
many TRBD1 TRBJ1-1 TRBV6-2/TRBV6-3 CASSYQQGGPLTEAFF TGTGCCAGCAGCTATCAGCAGGGGGGCCCCCTGACTGAAGCTTTCTTT
many TRBD2 TRBJ2-2 TRBV6-2/TRBV6-3 CASSYERSGRSGELFF TGTGCCAGCAGTTACGAACGTAGCGGGAGGTCCGGGGAGCTGTTTTTT
many TRBD2 TRBJ2-3 TRBV7-3 CASSLTTGLAGTDTQYF TGTGCCAGCAGCTTAACGACGGGACTAGCGGGGACAGATACGCAGTATTTT
many TRBD1 TRBJ1-4 TRBV14 CASSQFRGSNEKLFF TGTGCCAGCAGCCAATTCAGGGGGTCCAATGAAAAACTGTTTTTT
many - TRBJ1-5 TRBV12-3/TRBV12-4 CASSLSGVNQPQHF TGTGCCAGCAGTTTATCAGGGGTCAATCAGCCCCAGCATTTT
few - TRBJ1-2 TRBV10-2 CASGGTGGRYGYTF TGCGCCAGCGGTGGTACCGGGGGACGGTATGGCTACACCTTC
few - TRBJ1-1 TRBV12-3/TRBV12-4 CASSRDGTTAEAFF TGTGCCAGCAGTCGCGACGGGACGACTGCTGAAGCTTTCTTT
- - TRBJ1-1 TRBV7-4 CASSLGPGINTEAFF TGTGCCAGCAGCTTAGGACCAGGGATCAACACTGAAGCTTTCTTT
few - TRBJ1-4 TRBV10-3 CAISESTRGESGKLFF TGTGCCATCAGTGAGTCGACTCGCGGGGAATCGGGAAAACTGTTTTTT
many TRBD2 TRBJ2-5 TRBV7-2 CASSLVGSASGLDVTQYF TGTGCCAGCAGCTTAGTGGGCTCGGCTAGCGGGTTGGATGTGACCCAGTACTTC
- - TRBJ2-6 TRBV29-1 CSVARQMNPGSGANVLTF TGCAGCGTTGCCCGCCAAATGAATCCAGGGTCTGGGGCCAACGTCCTGACTTTC
few - TRBJ1-1 TRBV7-8 CASSLTLTEAFF TGTGCCAGCAGCTTAACACTGACTGAAGCTTTCTTT
few - TRBJ1-2 TRBV20-1 CSAHTPEVRGGYTF TGCAGTGCTCACACCCCTGAAGTGCGTGGTGGCTACACCTTC
few - TRBJ2-4 TRBV6-5 CAIPDVRVKNIQYF TGTGCCATCCCGGACGTTAGGGTGAAAAACATTCAGTACTTC
few - TRBJ2-7 TRBV5-5 CASSRVAGDYEQYF TGTGCCAGCAGCAGAGTGGCAGGGGACTACGAGCAGTACTTC
many - TRBJ2-7 TRBV7-9 CASSSRDGFREQYF TGTGCCAGCAGCTCAAGGGACGGATTCCGCGAGCAGTACTTC
many - TRBJ1-6 TRBV6-2/TRBV6-3 CASSKEADNSPLHF TGTGCCAGCAGCAAGGAGGCGGATAATTCACCCCTCCACTTT
few - TRBJ1-6 TRBV7-9 CASSLGAGDNSPLHF TGTGCCAGCAGCTTAGGGGCAGGTGATAATTCACCCCTCCACTTT
few - TRBJ2-3 TRBV4-1 CASSQKGGARTDTQYF TGCGCCAGCAGCCAAAAGGGGGGGGCCCGCACAGATACGCAGTATTTT
once - TRBJ2-6 TRBV12-3/TRBV12-4 CASRDSGANVLTF TGTGCCAGCAGGGACTCTGGGGCCAACGTCCTGACTTTC
many - TRBJ1-6 TRBV20-1 CSAKQGNNSPLHF TGCAGTGCGAAACAGGGAAATAATTCACCCCTCCACTTT
few - TRBJ1-5 TRBV30 CAWSTGTYSNQPQHF TGTGCCTGGAGCACCGGGACCTATAGCAATCAGCCCCAGCATTTT